The 24 T cell receptor beta chains below all came from one sample that was sequenced in a study of PD-L1 blockade in urothelial cancer (dated by TCRdb to 2015 to 2018). The sample's time point label, decoded: peripheral blood 6 weeks after treatment start. Library method: the immunoSEQ multiplex PCR assay. In its TCRdb copy, this immuneACCESS table keeps in-frame sequences only and misses some clones. Where compared with another copy, unresolved V genes explain less than half of these, and the others have no known cause. The table for this sample lists roughly 100,000 clones; 70% to 90% of them were counted only once. The ten largest account for around 8.1% of the sample. The sequencing here drew on PBMCs, taken around atezolizumab (anti-PD-L1) treatment. These receptors were taken from a man between 65 and 85 years old with urothelial cancer.

The chain combines TRBV4-2 with TRBJ1-5; 7 bases match TRBD1. The CDR3 is 14 residues long. CDR1 LGHNA and CDR2 YNFKEQ come from the germline V gene. Losses at the gene ends were 4 bases for V and 6 bases for J; bases not matched to a gene: 6. This chain's CDR3 is CASSRTGLGQPQHF. Written as DNA, the CDR3 is TGTGCCAGCAGCCGGACAGGTCTCGGTCAGCCCCAGCATTTT.

V and J are TRBV7-9 and TRBJ1-2, with D possibly matching TRBD1 (5 bases). In germline, CDR1 is SEHNR, CDR2 FQNEAQ (reference sequence). The CDR3 spans 14 residues. The V end was cut by 1 base, the J end by 4 bases, with 10 bases between. The CDR3 here is CASSLGREGYGYTF. The CDR3 DNA follows: TGTGCCAGCAGCTTAGGCAGGGAGGGCTATGGCTACACCTTC.

The chain uses TRBV19 and TRBJ2-7, with 8 bases that match TRBD1. After removal of 2 bases from V and 4 bases from J, the junction contained 1 base not matched to a gene. CDR3 length: 13 residues. In germline, CDR1 is LNHDA, CDR2 SQIVND (reference sequence). As DNA, the CDR3 is TGTGCCAGTAGTATACGGGACAGGTACGAGCAGTACTTC. Translating it yields CASSIRDRYEQYF.

The chain joins TRBV19 to TRBJ1-1, with 8 bases fitting TRBD1. This CDR3 is built from 12 residues. CDR1 and CDR2 from the germline V gene are LNHDA and SQIVND (reference sequence). The V gene end was trimmed by 7 bases and the J gene end by 6 bases; junction bases not matched to a gene: 4. CDR3 coding DNA: TGTGCCAGTACCCCAGGGGGCCCTGAAGCTTTCTTT. The encoded protein is CASTPGGPEAFF.

The genes are TRBV5-1 and TRBJ2-7; possibly TRBD1 for D (6 bases). Germline CDR1 SGHRS, CDR2 YFSETQ. This CDR3 comprises 15 residues. Trimming cost V 1 base and J 2 bases, with 13 bases left between them. CDR3 protein: CASSLIRDTTYEQYF. The DNA for the CDR3 is TGCGCCAGCAGCTTGATACGGGACACAACCTACGAGCAGTACTTC.

V and J are TRBV9 and TRBJ2-6, with 10 bases fitting TRBD1. V was pared by 3 bases and J by 1 base, with 10 bases of the junction left unmatched. Per germline, CDR1 SGDLS and CDR2 YYNGEE. CDR3 length: 19 residues. CDR3 sequence reads: CASSGQDRGRLSGANVLTF. The CDR3 DNA follows: TGTGCCAGCAGCGGACAAGACAGGGGGCGTCTATCTGGGGCCAACGTCCTGACTTTC.

The J gene is TRBJ2-2, the V gene TRBV5-8, with 11 bases fitting TRBD2. V shed 3 bases and J 3 bases; nucleotides not matched to a gene: 1. The CDR3 has 15 residues. Looked up from germline, CDR1 is SGHTS and CDR2 is YDEGEE. In nucleotides, the CDR3 is TGTGCCAGCAGCTCGGGACTAGCGGACACCGGGGAGCTGTTTTTT. It is translated as CASSSGLADTGELFF.

The V call is TRBV30, the J call TRBJ2-1, with D tentatively TRBD2 (6 bases). Trimming cost V 0 bases and J 8 bases, with 17 bases left between them. Per germline, CDR1 GTSNPN and CDR2 SVGIG (reference sequence). This CDR3 has 15 residues. The CDR3 nucleotides are TGTGCCTGGAGTGTACGTTTAGGCGGAGGGGATGAGCAGTTCTTC. Translated, it gives CAWSVRLGGGDEQFF.

This chain connects TRBV6-4 to TRBJ2-3; 8 bases are a match to TRBD1. This CDR3 spans 14 amino acids. With 4 bases clipped from V and 4 bases from J, the junction kept 4 bases outside the gene matches. Germline assignment: CDR1 MRHNA and CDR2 SNTAGT. The CDR3 region is CASSAEQGADTQYF. The CDR3 coding sequence is TGTGCCAGCAGTGCGGAACAGGGGGCAGATACGCAGTATTTT.

The rearrangement joins TRBV5-4 to TRBJ2-3; 10 nucleotides align to TRBD2. V shed 2 bases and J 0 bases; nucleotides not matched to a gene: 3. The CDR3 contains 16 residues. Germline V CDR1 and CDR2: SGHNT, YYREEE (reference sequence). The CDR3 DNA follows: TGTGCCAGCAGCTTAGCGGGGGGGCGTAGCACAGATACGCAGTATTTT. Protein: CASSLAGGRSTDTQYF.

The V and J genes are TRBV5-1 and TRBJ2-2; 9 bases align to TRBD1. The CDR3 consists of 16 residues. Germline CDR1 and CDR2: SGHRS and YFSETQ. Unmatched junction bases numbered 5, after V lost 1 base and J lost 4 bases. The CDR3 loop reads CASSLTGQGTTGELFF. The DNA of the CDR3 is TGCGCCAGCAGCTTGACGGGACAGGGTACCACCGGGGAGCTGTTTTTT.

The chain has TRBV11-3 and TRBJ2-2; a weak D match, TRBD2 (7 bases). With 5 bases removed from V and 7 bases from J, the gap between germline ends came to 26 bases. The CDR3 contains 18 residues. CDR1 SGHNT and CDR2 YENEEA come from the germline V gene. This CDR3 reads CASSVSYGRLSRGGELFF. The CDR3 DNA reads TGTGCCAGCAGCGTCTCTTACGGGAGGCTCTCCAGGGGCGGGGAGCTGTTTTTT.

The chain employs TRBV2 and TRBJ1-6; D call uncertain. From germline, CDR1 is SNHLY and CDR2 FYNNEI. This CDR3 has 15 amino acids. The germline V and J ends were trimmed by 3 bases and 0 bases, with 6 bases remaining between them. CDR3 residues: CASSDVSSYNSPLHF. The CDR3, as DNA: TGTGCCAGCAGTGACGTGAGCTCCTATAATTCACCCCTCCACTTT.

The chain has TRBV18 and TRBJ2-3, with 7 nucleotides matching TRBD2. The germline gives CDR1 KGHSH, CDR2 LQKENI. V gave up 1 base and J gave up 2 bases; unmatched junction bases: 6. CDR3 size: 16 residues. CDR3 in amino acids: CASSPQAGVTTDTQYF. The CDR3 nucleotides read TGTGCCAGCTCACCACAGGCGGGGGTGACCACAGATACGCAGTATTTT.

This sequence joins TRBV5-1 and TRBJ2-2; D possibly corresponds to TRBD2 (7 bases). V was shortened by 3 bases and J by 7 bases, with 19 bases between the two germline ends. The CDR3 sequence is 16 residues long. Looked up from germline, CDR1 is SGHRS and CDR2 is YFSETQ. The CDR3 DNA sequence: TGCGCCAGCAGCTCGCAACCGGCAGGGGAGGGCGGGGAGCTGTTTTTT. Amino acids: CASSSQPAGEGGELFF.

The V gene is TRBV7-6, the J gene TRBJ2-2, with 9 positions matching TRBD1. V gave up 6 bases and J gave up 2 bases; unmatched junction bases: 7. The CDR3 has 16 amino acids. Germline CDR1 and CDR2: SGHVS and FNYEAQ. The CDR3 region is CASSSGTGRNTGELFF. CDR3 DNA sequence: TGTGCCAGCAGTTCCGGGACAGGGAGAAACACCGGGGAGCTGTTTTTT.

This chain connects TRBV7-2 to TRBJ1-3, with a weak D call TRBD1 (6 bases). Germline V gene lookup returns CDR1 SGHTA and CDR2 FQGNSA. There are 16 residues in the CDR3. With 6 bases removed from V and 0 bases from J, the gap between germline ends came to 15 bases. CDR3 protein: CASSPPDRISGNTIYF. The CDR3 DNA reads as TGTGCCAGCAGTCCTCCCGACAGGATCTCTGGAAACACCATATATTTT.

The chain couples TRBV7-8 to TRBJ1-4, with D perhaps TRBD1 (5 bases). Trimming removed 5 bases at V and 0 bases at J, with 7 bases between. This CDR3 region has 14 residues. The germline V gene encodes CDR1 SGHVS and CDR2 FQNEAQ. CDR3 in DNA: TGTGCCAGCAGCAAGGGGTCAACTAATGAAAAACTGTTTTTT. Encoded protein: CASSKGSTNEKLFF.

The chain recombines TRBV2 with TRBJ1-5; D is undetermined. CDR1 and CDR2 (germline): SNHLY, FYNNEI. V shed 7 bases and J shed 0 bases, with 13 bases lying between them. The CDR3 sequence is 15 residues long. CDR3 bases: TGTGCCAGCACTACAGCCCCGTTTAGCAATCAGCCCCAGCATTTT. Its protein product is CASTTAPFSNQPQHF. Full variable domain (remainder filled in from reference TRBV2 and TRBJ1-5): EPEVTQTPSHQVTQMGQEVILRCVPISNHLYFYWYRQILGQKVEFLVSFYNNEISEKSEIFDDQFSVERPDGSNFTLKIRSTKLEDSAMYFCASTTAPFSNQPQHFGDGTRLSIL.

V gene TRBV5-8 combines with J gene TRBJ2-2, with D unclear. The CDR3 has 13 residues. Germline values: CDR1 SGHTS, CDR2 YDEGEE. Trimming stripped 1 base from V and 3 bases from J, with 4 bases between. The CDR3 loop reads CASSLLDTGELFF. CDR3 bases: TGTGCCAGCAGCTTGTTAGACACCGGGGAGCTGTTTTTT.

The V gene is TRBV2, the J gene TRBJ2-2; D uncertain. V gave up 2 bases and J gave up 5 bases, with 15 bases separating them. The CDR3 has 16 amino acids. Per germline, CDR1 SNHLY and CDR2 FYNNEI. The CDR3 nucleotides read TGTGCCAGCAGTGAAAGGCAAGGCGGAAGGACCGGGGAGCTGTTTTTT. Translating it yields CASSERQGGRTGELFF.

In this sample, this clone turned up once. This CDR3 is CASSLGQGPGEQYF. For the CDR3, the DNA is TGTGCCAGCAGCTTGGGGCAGGGGCCGGGCGAGCAGTACTTC. The rearrangement uses TRBV11-2 and TRBJ2-7; TRBD1 might be the D (6 bases). Trimming removed 3 bases from V and 6 bases from J, with 15 bases in between. The CDR3 covers 14 residues. Germline lookup yields CDR1 SGHAT and CDR2 FQNNGV.

This clone has a single count. The rearrangement uses TRBV4-1 and TRBJ2-5; 10 bases are a match to TRBD2. The CDR3 is 14 residues long. The ends lost 4 bases at V and 4 bases at J; junction bases unmatched: 3. CDR1 MGHRA and CDR2 YSYEKL come from the germline V gene. The CDR3 DNA is TGCGCCAGCAGCCCTAGCGGGAGTGGAGAGACCCAGTACTTC. Translated: CASSPSGSGETQYF.

V usage is TRBV2 and J usage is TRBJ1-5, with D maybe TRBD1 (6 bases). Trimming removed 5 bases from V and 1 base from J, with 9 bases in between. Germline CDR1 is SNHLY and CDR2 is FYNNEI. This CDR3 comprises 14 residues. This CDR3 reads CASSFQGSNQPQHF. The DNA for the CDR3 is TGTGCCAGCAGTTTTCAGGGGAGCAATCAGCCCCAGCATTTT.